The 20 T cell receptor beta chains given below trace back to one sample, sequenced in a study of blood T cell repertoires in COVID-19. Sequencing was performed with immunoSEQ multiplex PCR; in TCRdb, only in-frame clones are kept and a portion is missing. The sample has some 300,000 clones; around 86% are singletons. The sample was PBMCs or T cells enriched from blood (not recorded which). These receptor sequences come from a woman aged 40 to 50 who had recovered from COVID-19.

The chain employs TRBV29-1 and TRBJ1-3, with 11 nucleotides matching TRBD1. V shed 7 bases, J shed 2 bases, and the junction held 4 bases outside the gene matches. This CDR3 region has 14 residues. Per germline, CDR1 SQVTM and CDR2 ANQGSEA. CDR3 sequence (DNA): TGCAGCGCTGGGACAGGGGGAACTGGAAACACCATATATTTT. Its protein is CSAGTGGTGNTIYF.

The rearrangement joins TRBV7-2 to TRBJ1-1; maybe TRBD1 (5 bases). Trimming shortened V by 4 bases and J by 1 base, and 10 bases separated the two germline ends. The V gene's germline CDR1 is SGHTA and CDR2 FQGNSA. This CDR3 comprises 14 residues. As DNA, the CDR3 is TGTGCCAGCAGCTCATACAGGAAGAACACTGAAGCTTTCTTT. This translates into CASSSYRKNTEAFF.

About this clone: Within the sample, other DNA sequences also encode this same CDR3. The chain carries TRBV5-1 and TRBJ1-4; D remains unclear. Looked up from germline, CDR1 is SGHRS and CDR2 is YFSETQ. CDR3 length equals 13 residues. Trimming left V 0 bases short and J 7 bases short, with 7 bases between. The DNA of the CDR3 is TGCGCCAGCAGCTTGGGGAGCGGTGAAAAACTGTTTTTT. Translating it yields CASSLGSGEKLFF.

V and J are TRBV4-2 and TRBJ1-1, with D possibly matching TRBD1 (6 bases). There are 15 residues in the CDR3. Germline lookup yields CDR1 LGHNA and CDR2 YNFKEQ. Trimming shortened V by 0 bases and J by 7 bases, and 15 bases separated the two germline ends. CDR3 coding DNA: TGTGCCAGCAGCCAAGATCTTACAGGGTGGAATGAAGCTTTCTTT. Protein product: CASSQDLTGWNEAFF.

The CDR3 loop is CASSLDIRGYGYTF. CDR3 sequence (DNA): TGCGCCAGCAGCTTGGACATAAGGGGCTATGGCTACACCTTC. This chain joins TRBV5-1 and TRBJ1-2, with D maybe TRBD1 (5 bases). CDR3 size: 14 residues. Germline assignment: CDR1 SGHRS and CDR2 YFSETQ. Deletions cut 0 bases from V and 4 bases from J, with 10 bases between.

The J gene is TRBJ1-4, the V gene TRBV15, with D hard to call. CDR3 length: 14 residues. Germline V gene lookup returns CDR1 LNHNV and CDR2 YYDKDF (reference sequence). Trimming removed 0 bases at V and 6 bases at J, with 8 bases between. CDR3 DNA sequence: TGTGCCACCAGCAGAGATAACGGGGATGAAAAACTGTTTTTT. It encodes CATSRDNGDEKLFF.

The chain is built from TRBV5-1 and TRBJ1-1; D call uncertain. The CDR3 runs to 13 residues. Germline CDR1 SGHRS, CDR2 YFSETQ. The V gene lost 0 bases and the J gene lost 6 bases, with 9 bases spanning the gap. The CDR3 DNA follows: TGCGCCAGCAGCTTGGCCGGGGTCCCTGAAGCTTTCTTT. This encodes CASSLAGVPEAFF.

The CDR3 nucleotides read TGTGCCAGCAGCCCCGGGGGTCAGGTGGATACGCAGTATTTT. Translated, it gives CASSPGGQVDTQYF. This chain joins TRBV5-4 and TRBJ2-3; perhaps TRBD2 as D (6 bases). This CDR3 spans 14 amino acids. Trimming removed 4 bases at V and 6 bases at J, with 15 bases between. CDR1 and CDR2 (germline): SGHNT, YYREEE (reference sequence). Full variable domain (remainder filled in from reference TRBV5-4 and TRBJ2-3): ETGVTQSPTHLIKTRGQQVTLRCSSQSGHNTVSWYQQALGQGPQFIFQYYREEENGRGNFPPRFSGLQFPNYSSELNVNALELDDSALYLCASSPGGQVDTQYFGPGTRLTVL.

V gene TRBV5-4 combines with J gene TRBJ2-1; TRBD2 matches at 9 bases. This CDR3 has 16 residues. V lost 4 bases to trimming and J lost 2 bases; unmatched junction nucleotides: 7. Per the germline V gene, CDR1 is SGHNT and CDR2 is YYREEE (reference sequence). CDR3 in DNA: TGTGCCAGCAGCGCCCATCGCGGGGGGGCCTACAATGAGCAGTTCTTC. Its translation is CASSAHRGGAYNEQFF. Combining the CDR3 with reference TRBV5-4 and TRBJ2-1 gives the whole variable domain ETGVTQSPTHLIKTRGQQVTLRCSSQSGHNTVSWYQQALGQGPQFIFQYYREEENGRGNFPPRFSGLQFPNYSSELNVNALELDDSALYLCASSAHRGGAYNEQFFGPGTRLTVL.

This clone was counted once. The chain carries TRBV5-8 and TRBJ2-1; TRBD2 agrees at 11 bases. With V trimmed by 0 bases and J by 6 bases, 2 bases remained unmatched. There are 15 residues in the CDR3. CDR1 is SGHTS, CDR2 YDEGEE, per germline. CDR3 coding DNA: TGTGCCAGCAGCTTGGGGACTAGCGGGTTCAATGAGCAGTTCTTC. Its protein product is CASSLGTSGFNEQFF.

This clone has a single count. The chain uses TRBV19 and TRBJ1-5; possibly TRBD1 for D (5 bases). Germline CDR1 reads LNHDA; CDR2 reads SQIVND (reference sequence). The V end lost 11 bases, the J end lost 3 bases, and 20 bases lay between the germline ends. This CDR3 contains 15 residues. In DNA, the CDR3 is TGTGCCTCAAGAGGGGAGGGGAGTCTCAATCAGCCCCAGCATTTT. Amino acid sequence: CASRGEGSLNQPQHF.

The rearrangement uses TRBV18 and TRBJ1-2; 8 nucleotides align to TRBD1. This CDR3 contains 15 residues. CDR1 is KGHSH and CDR2 is LQKENI in the germline V gene. The trim removed 2 bases at V and 3 bases at J, leaving 5 bases unmatched. The CDR3 loop reads CASSPLTGEHYGYTF. The CDR3, as DNA: TGTGCCAGCTCACCATTGACAGGGGAACACTATGGCTACACCTTC.

The gene calls are TRBV5-1 and TRBJ2-5, with 8 bases identical to TRBD2. The CDR3 is 13 amino acids. Germline-derived CDR1 and CDR2 are SGHRS and YFSETQ. V lost 7 bases and J lost 5; bases outside the gene matches: 7. In DNA form, the CDR3 reads TGCGCCAGCGCCGGGACTAGTCCCGAGACCCAGTACTTC. It specifies CASAGTSPETQYF.

The V and J genes are TRBV7-3 and TRBJ2-7; weak D call: TRBD1 (5 bases). Germline-derived CDR1 and CDR2 are SGHTA and FQGTGA. CDR3 length: 14 residues. V was trimmed by 0 bases and J by 6 bases, leaving 12 bases between them. In nucleotides, the CDR3 is TGTGCCAGCAGCTTAACAGGGGCGACGAGCGAGCAGTACTTC. Its protein is CASSLTGATSEQYF. Combining the CDR3 with reference TRBV7-3 and TRBJ2-7 gives the whole variable domain GAGVSQTPSNKVTEKGKYVELRCDPISGHTALYWYRQSLGQGPEFLIYFQGTGAADDSGLPNDRFFAVRPEGSVSTLKIQRTERGDSAVYLCASSLTGATSEQYFGPGTRLTVT.

The rearrangement joins TRBV2 to TRBJ1-3; no reliable D call. The germline V gene has CDR1 SNHLY and CDR2 FYNNEI. There are 13 residues in the CDR3. V lost 8 bases and J 2 bases, leaving 10 bases between the germline ends. CDR3 in DNA: TGTGCCAGCGCCGCGGAAACTGGAAACACCATATATTTT. Protein product: CASAAETGNTIYF.

The rearrangement uses TRBV5-1 and TRBJ2-2; the match to TRBD1 covers 10 bases. The germline CDR1 and CDR2 sequences are SGHRS and YFSETQ. The CDR3 consists of 19 residues. The ends lost 3 bases at V and 5 bases at J; junction bases unmatched: 16. The CDR3 is CASSSYIPVGTGVTGELFF. CDR3 nucleotides: TGCGCCAGCAGCTCGTATATTCCCGTGGGGACAGGGGTGACCGGGGAGCTGTTTTTT. The variable domain in full, completed from reference TRBV5-1 and TRBJ2-2, reads KAGVTQTPRYLIKTRGQQVTLSCSPISGHRSVSWYQQTPGQGLQFLFEYFSETQRNKGNFPGRFSGRQFSNSRSEMNVSTLELGDSALYLCASSSYIPVGTGVTGELFFGEGSRLTVL.

The chain carries TRBV9 and TRBJ1-1; D may be TRBD1 (5 bases). CDR3 length: 13 residues. CDR1 is SGDLS, CDR2 YYNGEE, per germline. The V end was cut by 2 bases, the J end by 3 bases, with 8 bases between. The chain's CDR3 is CASSVRQYTEAFF. CDR3 bases: TGTGCCAGCAGCGTTAGACAGTACACTGAAGCTTTCTTT.

This rearrangement joins TRBV18 to TRBJ1-3; 8 bases match TRBD1. The CDR3 is made up of 18 amino acids. Germline CDR1 and CDR2: KGHSH and LQKENI. V lost 8 bases and J lost 6; bases outside the gene matches: 21. Written as DNA, the CDR3 is TGTGCCAGCGCCCTGCGACAGGCGACAGGGGTTAAGGAAAACACCATATATTTT. Its translation: CASALRQATGVKENTIYF.

This clone was observed once. V usage is TRBV11-2 and J usage is TRBJ2-3; D possibly corresponds to TRBD2 (6 bases). The V end was cut by 0 bases, the J end by 6 bases, with 19 bases between. The CDR3 runs 17 residues. Germline loops: CDR1 SGHAT, CDR2 FQNNGV. Here the CDR3 reads CASSLDPPRRGGDTQYF. The CDR3 nucleotides are TGTGCCAGCAGCTTAGATCCCCCTAGACGAGGAGGGGATACGCAGTATTTT.

The chain employs TRBV9 and TRBJ1-4; D is undetermined. The CDR3 contains 15 residues. Germline V gene sequence: CDR1 SGDLS, CDR2 YYNGEE. Trimming removed 0 bases at V and 6 bases at J, with 12 bases between. The CDR3 nucleotides read TGTGCCAGCAGCGTAGAAGGCCGGAGAGATGAAAAACTGTTTTTT. It is translated as CASSVEGRRDEKLFF.